The clone carrying this T cell receptor beta chain was recorded at least ten times. From RNA transcripts, TCR beta CDR3 regions were amplified. HTBI primers were the set used in a first-round RT-PCR of the TCR CDR3. One entry per CDR3 protein, called by TCRdb with MiXCR from the multiplex PCR reads. The sample shows roughly 300,000 distinct CDR3 sequences, less than 30% of them seen only once. This entry is derived from a study of T cells in Graves' hyperthyroidism and ophthalmopathy. The overall study: It was at initial diagnosis, before any treatment, that peripheral blood was collected.

CDR1 is DFQATT and CDR2 is SNEGSKA in the germline V gene (reference sequence). The CDR3 runs 14 residues. V shed 3 bases and J shed 5 bases, with 17 bases lying between them. Patients showing uncontrolled infection, other autoimmune disease, pregnancy or lactation were ineligible. The blood sample was taken at first hyperthyroidism diagnosis, before any ophthalmopathy symptoms. The rearrangement uses TRBV20-1 and TRBJ2-7, with D possibly TRBD2 on 6 matching bases. This clonotype was obtained from a man between 40 and 49 years old with Graves' hyperthyroidism that later progressed to Graves' ophthalmopathy. The sequencing sample was made of blood. The CDR3 DNA reads TGCAGTGCTAGGAGGTACGGGAGAGACAACGAGCAGTACTTC. It is translated as CSARRYGRDNEQYF.